This T cell receptor beta chain came from a study of T-cell memory formation after mild COVID-19. The CDR3 has 13 residues. The germline gives CDR1 MNHEY, CDR2 SVGAGI. Deletions cut 5 bases from V and 6 bases from J, with 12 bases between. This clonotype has a single count. From the 5' RACE reads, TCRdb called clonotypes with MiXCR, one entry per CDR3 protein. The data contain about 250,000 distinct CDR3 sequences, just over 15% of them seen just once; the ten biggest clones take up 2.1%. The sequencing input was PBMCs or a T cell subset sorted from them (not recorded which). The TCR sequence derives from an adult woman who had mild COVID-19 (a few samples of this study predate the infection). Cell type and time point are not known. J is TRBJ2-3 and V is TRBV6-5; D is unresolved. CDR3 coding DNA: TGTGCCAGCAGTACCCTGAACGGGGATACGCAGTATTTT. Amino acids: CASSTLNGDTQYF.